The 24 T cell receptor beta chains reported below all come from one sample, sequenced in a study of control samples from healthy donors and cancer patients. Profiled with immunoSEQ multiplex PCR; TCRdb holds only in-frame clones, not every one. This repertoire shows about 79,000 clones, approximately 93% found once; its top ten account for around 1.3%. Input material: PBMCs. These receptors originate from a woman aged 35 to 49 with lung cancer.

This rearrangement joins TRBV2 to TRBJ1-5, with TRBD1 identical over 7 bases. Germline V lookup: CDR1 SNHLY, CDR2 FYNNEI. V lost 3 bases and J lost 6; bases outside the gene matches: 8. The CDR3 runs to 15 residues. CDR3 protein: CASSDDREVGQPQHF. The CDR3 region has the DNA TGTGCCAGCAGTGATGACAGGGAGGTGGGTCAGCCCCAGCATTTT.

CDR3 nucleotides: TGTGCCAGCAGTTACTCCCCAGGGACAGCCGACGAACTGTTTTTT. Amino acids: CASSYSPGTADELFF. The chain combines TRBV6-5 with TRBJ1-4; 7 nucleotides match TRBD1. The CDR3 runs to 15 residues. Looked up from germline, CDR1 is MNHEY and CDR2 is SVGAGI. Trimming cost V 0 bases and J 12 bases; bases outside gene matches: 10.

The J gene is TRBJ1-5, the V gene TRBV6-5; tentatively, D is TRBD1 (5 bases). V dropped 8 bases and J dropped 6 bases, with 17 bases sitting between them. The CDR3 spans 14 residues. Germline loops: CDR1 MNHEY, CDR2 SVGAGI. The CDR3 is CASSRGGYGQPQHF. The DNA of the CDR3 is TGTGCCAGCTCCCGGGGGGGGTACGGTCAGCCCCAGCATTTT.

The chain uses TRBV25-1 and TRBJ2-5; 8 bases are shared with TRBD2. The V segment lost 6 bases and the J segment 2 bases; nucleotides outside the gene matches: 11. This CDR3 contains 16 residues. Germline V lookup: CDR1 MGHDK, CDR2 SYGVNS. CDR3 in amino acids: CASSLFRGGQQETQYF. DNA of the CDR3: TGTGCCAGCAGCCTCTTTCGGGGGGGTCAACAAGAGACCCAGTACTTC.

This rearrangement joins TRBV19 to TRBJ2-5, with a possible D match to TRBD2 (6 bases). This CDR3 has 16 residues. Trimming took 2 bases from V and 3 from J, leaving 16 bases between them. CDR1 is LNHDA and CDR2 is SQIVND in the germline V gene (reference sequence). CDR3 residues: CASSILTRGSKETQYF. The DNA of the CDR3 is TGTGCCAGTAGTATATTAACGCGGGGTTCAAAAGAGACCCAGTACTTC.

The V gene is TRBV30, the J gene TRBJ2-3; 9 bases agree with TRBD1. The CDR3 extends over 14 amino acids. Germline lookup yields CDR1 GTSNPN and CDR2 SVGIG (reference sequence). Losses at the gene ends were 2 bases for V and 1 base for J; bases not matched to a gene: 1. The CDR3 region has the DNA TGTGCCTGGAGTTACAGGGGGCGCACAGATACGCAGTATTTT. This translates into CAWSYRGRTDTQYF. Full variable domain (remainder filled in from reference TRBV30 and TRBJ2-3): SQTIHQWPATLVQPVGSPLSLECTVEGTSNPNLYWYRQAAGRGLQLLFYSVGIGQISSEVPQNLSASRPQDRQFILSSKKLLLSDSGFYLCAWSYRGRTDTQYFGPGTRLTVL.

The rearrangement links TRBV15 to TRBJ1-4; D is undetermined. The V and J ends lost 3 bases and 3 bases respectively, with 11 bases between them. Germline V gene data show CDR1 as LNHNV and CDR2 as YYDKDF (reference sequence). The CDR3 sequence is 15 residues long. The CDR3 loop reads CATSSHRDPNEKLFF. The CDR3 DNA is TGTGCCACCAGCAGTCACCGAGATCCTAATGAAAAACTGTTTTTT.

V and J are TRBV5-1 and TRBJ1-4; D unresolved. CDR3 length: 13 residues. Trimming stripped 7 bases from V and 1 base from J, with 8 bases between. Germline values: CDR1 SGHRS, CDR2 YFSETQ. CDR3 sequence (DNA): TGCGCCAGCCGTAAGAAAACTAATGAAAAACTGTTTTTT. Translation: CASRKKTNEKLFF.

V usage is TRBV2 and J usage is TRBJ1-3, with 7 bases matching TRBD1. This CDR3 contains 14 residues. With V trimmed by 4 bases and J by 4 bases, 4 bases remained unmatched. Germline V CDR1 and CDR2: SNHLY, FYNNEI. The CDR3 DNA sequence: TGTGCCAGCAGTGCCGGGACAGACGGAAACACCATATATTTT. Translating it yields CASSAGTDGNTIYF. Complete variable domain (other parts from reference TRBV2 and TRBJ1-3): EPEVTQTPSHQVTQMGQEVILRCVPISNHLYFYWYRQILGQKVEFLVSFYNNEISEKSEIFDDQFSVERPDGSNFTLKIRSTKLEDSAMYFCASSAGTDGNTIYFGEGSWLTVV.

This chain uses TRBV7-2 with TRBJ1-1; 10 bases match TRBD1. The CDR3 contains 17 residues. CDR1 and CDR2 from the germline V gene are SGHTA and FQGNSA. J was trimmed by 4 bases and V by 5 bases; bases with no gene match: 13. The CDR3 DNA sequence: TGTGCCAGCAGCCCGCGTGGGACAGGGGATTATAGCACTGAAGCTTTCTTT. Translated: CASSPRGTGDYSTEAFF.

V and J are TRBV12-3 or TRBV12-4 and TRBJ1-1, with D unresolved. CDR3 length: 11 residues. Trimming removed 6 bases at V and 7 bases at J, with 9 bases between. The CDR3 bases are TGTGCCAGCAGGGTGGGAGGTGAAGCTTTCTTT. Residues: CASRVGGEAFF.

The J gene is TRBJ1-6, the V gene TRBV6-6; D possibly corresponds to TRBD1 (5 bases). The CDR3 runs 13 residues. The germline gives CDR1 MNHNY, CDR2 SVGAGI (reference sequence). V was shortened by 5 bases and J by 9 bases, with 11 bases between the two germline ends. In nucleotides, the CDR3 is TGTGCCAGCAGTCCTCGACAGACTTCACCCCTCCACTTT. It codes for CASSPRQTSPLHF.

The V gene is TRBV6-1, the J gene TRBJ2-1; maybe TRBD2 (6 bases). Germline V CDR1 and CDR2: MNHNS, SASEGT. This CDR3 spans 16 amino acids. The V and J ends lost 4 bases and 1 base respectively, with 14 bases between them. The CDR3, as DNA: TGTGCCAGCAGTGCGAGGAGGGACGAGTCCTACAATGAGCAGTTCTTC. Translated, it gives CASSARRDESYNEQFF.

The chain links TRBV7-8 to TRBJ2-1; 8 positions agree with TRBD2. CDR3 length: 20 amino acids. V lost 3 bases and J lost 3; bases outside the gene matches: 19. Germline assignment: CDR1 SGHVS and CDR2 FQNEAQ. The CDR3 protein is CASSLSRASGFLTHYNEQFF. The CDR3 DNA reads as TGTGCCAGCAGCTTGAGTAGGGCTAGCGGGTTCCTGACTCACTACAATGAGCAGTTCTTC.

The chain joins TRBV6-5 to TRBJ1-2; no clear D gene. The CDR3 is made up of 15 amino acids. Trimming stripped 0 bases from V and 1 base from J, with 9 bases between. CDR1 is MNHEY and CDR2 is SVGAGI in the germline V gene. The CDR3 region has the DNA TGTGCCAGCAGTTACTCGAGAACCAATAACTATGGCTACACCTTC. The encoded protein is CASSYSRTNNYGYTF.

This chain uses TRBV10-1 with TRBJ1-1, with D possibly matching TRBD1 (5 bases). This CDR3 comprises 14 residues. The ends were cut back, 5 bases at V and 5 bases at J, with 15 bases in the middle. From germline, CDR1 is WNHNN and CDR2 SYGVQD (reference sequence). The CDR3, as DNA: TGCGCCAGCAGTCGAGCCGAGGAGGGGACTGAAGCTTTCTTT. It translates to CASSRAEEGTEAFF.

This chain uses TRBV5-1 with TRBJ2-1; 10 bases match TRBD1. Trimming removed 4 bases from V and 8 bases from J; junction bases left unmatched: 9. The V gene's germline CDR1 is SGHRS and CDR2 YFSETQ. This CDR3 region has 15 residues. CDR3 sequence: CASSLGTGVVYEQFF. CDR3 DNA: TGCGCCAGCAGCCTCGGGACAGGGGTCGTGTATGAGCAGTTCTTC.

This clone occurred once. The rearrangement joins TRBV7-9 to TRBJ2-1, with D hard to call. The V end was cut by 4 bases, the J end by 4 bases, with 5 bases between. The V gene's germline CDR1 is SEHNR and CDR2 FQNEAQ (reference sequence). This CDR3 contains 12 residues. The DNA for the CDR3 is TGTGCCAGCAGCTCCCAGTACAATGAGCAGTTCTTC. This codes for CASSSQYNEQFF.

V is TRBV5-1 and J is TRBJ1-5; D gene unclear. The CDR3 is made up of 15 amino acids. The germline V gene encodes CDR1 SGHRS and CDR2 YFSETQ. The V end was cut by 3 bases, the J end by 3 bases, with 13 bases between. The CDR3 loop is CASSYSAGLNQPQHF. The DNA for the CDR3 is TGCGCCAGCAGCTATTCAGCAGGCCTCAATCAGCCCCAGCATTTT.

The chain has TRBV3-1 (or the pseudogene TRBV3-2) and TRBJ1-2; no definite D call. The CDR3 sequence is 16 residues long. Trimming pared 0 bases from V and 8 bases from J, leaving 19 bases between. Germline V gives CDR1 LGHDT, CDR2 YNNKEL (reference sequence). The CDR3 region is CASSQESYGRGNGYTF. Here the CDR3 DNA reads TGTGCCAGCAGCCAAGAGAGTTATGGAAGAGGGAACGGCTACACCTTC.

The rearrangement joins TRBV6-1 to TRBJ1-1; maybe TRBD1 (6 bases). Germline V gene sequence: CDR1 MNHNS, CDR2 SASEGT. V was pared by 4 bases and J by 3 bases, with 18 bases between. The CDR3 has 16 residues. In nucleotides, the CDR3 is TGTGCCAGCAGTGGCACAGGACGGGGGGCTTACACTGAAGCTTTCTTT. It translates to CASSGTGRGAYTEAFF.

This clone was seen once. The chain couples TRBV6-1 to TRBJ2-2, with 12 bases that match TRBD2. There are 17 residues in the CDR3. V lost 2 bases to trimming and J lost 4 bases; unmatched junction nucleotides: 5. Germline V gene data show CDR1 as MNHNS and CDR2 as SASEGT. For the CDR3, the DNA is TGTGCCAGCAGTGAAAAGTGGGGACTAGCGGGCACCGGGGAGCTGTTTTTT. Translation gives CASSEKWGLAGTGELFF.

J is TRBJ2-7 and V is TRBV5-5; 9 bases fit TRBD1. Germline-derived CDR1 and CDR2 are SGHKS and YYEKEE (reference sequence). The V and J ends lost 3 bases and 0 bases, in that order; junction bases with no gene match: 4. The CDR3 consists of 15 residues. CDR3 residues: CASSWGTGSSYEQYF. For the CDR3, the DNA is TGTGCCAGCAGCTGGGGGACAGGGAGCTCCTACGAGCAGTACTTC.

The chain recombines TRBV2 with TRBJ2-2; D gene ambiguous. The germline V gene has CDR1 SNHLY and CDR2 FYNNEI. The CDR3 has 14 residues. V was trimmed by 4 bases and J by 7 bases, leaving 13 bases between them. The CDR3: CASSVGPSVGELFF. The CDR3 coding sequence is TGTGCCAGCAGTGTCGGCCCATCGGTCGGGGAGCTGTTTTTT.